What follows is one TCR beta chain and its context. These data come from a study of shared clonotypes between healthy human individuals. Study context: Per donor, three plates held CD4 naive cells, three held CD4 memory, two held CD8 naive and one held CD8 memory.

Terminally differentiated effector memory CD45RA+ cells were excluded by CCR7 positive selection of CD45RO-negative cells. TCRdb's table, derived via immunoSEQ multiplex PCR, lists solely in-frame clones and lacks some. The sample contains over 750,000 clones, 90% to 98% of which appear only once. In germline, CDR1 is MNHNS, CDR2 SASEGT. V was pared by 4 bases and J by 7 bases, with 26 bases between. The CDR3 runs to 18 residues. This sequence was found in a man aged 25-40 years in good health. Sequencing was performed on naive CD8+ T cells sorted from blood. This chain uses TRBV6-1 with TRBJ1-5; D is possibly TRBD1 (6 bases). Written as DNA, the CDR3 is TGTGCCAGCAGTGGAGGGGAAGTCTTACAGGGTTCGTGGCAGCCCCAGCATTTT. It is translated as CASSGGEVLQGSWQPQHF.